The rows below give T cell receptor beta chains drawn from one sample of a study of shared clonotypes between healthy human individuals. Some clones are missing from TCRdb's copy, which holds only in-frame ones; the method was immunoSEQ multiplex PCR. The sample yields roughly 640,000 clones, roughly 70% seen once. Sequencing input: memory CD4+ T cells sorted from blood. The receptors were sampled from a woman younger than 45 in good health. Both conserved end residues are part of each CDR3. D genes are given only for firm matches. Part of the rows lack a size; the others show once, few, many or a class for expanded clones.

size	V	J	D	CDR3	DNA
few	TRBV28	TRBJ2-3	NA	CATEGDTDTQYF	TGTGCCACCGAGGGGGACACAGATACGCAGTATTTT
NA	TRBV2	TRBJ2-7	TRBD2	CASSWTSGDTYEQYF	TGTGCCAGCAGTTGGACTAGCGGGGACACCTACGAGCAGTACTTC
NA	TRBV5-1	TRBJ2-7	TRBD1	CASSFVTGDYEQYF	TGCGCCAGCAGCTTCGTGACAGGGGACTACGAGCAGTACTTC
NA	TRBV28	TRBJ2-7	NA	CASSLLWDGSYEQYF	TGTGCCAGCAGTTTATTGTGGGACGGTTCCTACGAGCAGTACTTC
NA	TRBV18	TRBJ1-1	TRBD1	CASSQGTGSYTEAFF	TGTGCCAGCTCACAGGGGACAGGGAGTTACACTGAAGCTTTCTTT
NA	TRBV4-2	TRBJ2-7	TRBD2	CASSQDGTSGSYEQYF	TGTGCCAGCAGCCAAGATGGGACTAGCGGCTCCTACGAGCAGTACTTC
NA	TRBV5-1	TRBJ2-4	NA	CASSLGEGRKNIQYF	TGCGCCAGCAGCTTGGGTGAAGGGAGAAAAAACATTCAGTACTTC
NA	TRBV5-1	TRBJ1-5	NA	CATAGGPNQPQHF	TGCGCCACGGCCGGAGGGCCAAATCAGCCCCAGCATTTT
NA	TRBV2	TRBJ1-2	TRBD1	CASNRRSTGFYGYTF	TGTGCCAGCAATAGAAGATCGACAGGGTTCTATGGCTACACCTTC
NA	TRBV5-4	TRBJ2-1	NA	CASSLQGGNEQFF	TGTGCCAGCAGCTTGCAGGGAGGAAATGAGCAGTTCTTC
many	TRBV9	TRBJ2-2	NA	CASSVAYNTGELFF	TGTGCCAGCAGCGTAGCCTATAACACCGGGGAGCTGTTTTTT
NA	TRBV10-1	TRBJ2-5	NA	CASSDPGQETQYF	TGCGCCAGCAGTGATCCCGGGCAAGAGACCCAGTACTTC
NA	TRBV5-1	TRBJ2-5	TRBD2	CASSLEASGSTETQYF	TGCGCCAGCAGCTTGGAGGCTAGCGGGAGTACGGAGACCCAGTACTTC
NA	TRBV29-1	TRBJ2-7	TRBD2	CSVGTTSGSSQTDYEQYF	TGCAGCGTTGGGACGACTAGCGGGAGTTCCCAGACCGACTACGAGCAGTACTTC
once	TRBV7-2	TRBJ2-7	TRBD2	CASKAPGTRQPSGIYEQYF	TGTGCCAGCAAGGCGCCCGGGACAAGGCAACCTAGCGGGATCTACGAGCAGTACTTC
few	TRBV28	TRBJ1-5	NA	CATSYLWHSNQPQHF	TGTGCCACCAGCTATCTCTGGCATAGCAATCAGCCCCAGCATTTT
NA	TRBV15	TRBJ2-1	NA	CATSTRASYNEQFF	TGTGCCACCAGCACCAGGGCCTCCTACAATGAGCAGTTCTTC
NA	TRBV6-1	TRBJ2-7	NA	CASSEQGISYEQYF	TGTGCCAGCAGTGAACAGGGTATATCCTACGAGCAGTACTTC
once	TRBV6-6	TRBJ2-7	NA	CASSYSGTGTYEQYF	TGTGCCAGCAGTTACTCGGGGACTGGAACCTACGAGCAGTACTTC
many	TRBV2	TRBJ2-7	TRBD2	CASGGLAGVNEQYF	TGTGCCAGCGGGGGGCTAGCGGGAGTGAATGAGCAGTACTTC
NA	TRBV5-1	TRBJ2-1	TRBD1	CASSRDRGSYNEQFF	TGCGCCAGCAGCCGGGACAGGGGATCCTACAATGAGCAGTTCTTC
NA	TRBV5-4	TRBJ2-7	TRBD1	CASSPGQGAIYEQYF	TGTGCCAGCAGCCCGGGACAGGGGGCTATCTACGAGCAGTACTTC
once	TRBV4-2	TRBJ2-7	NA	CASSRGGVYEQYF	TGTGCCAGCAGCCGGGGTGGGGTCTACGAGCAGTACTTC
NA	TRBV6-5	TRBJ2-7	NA	CASSPFNDLYEQYF	TGTGCCAGCAGCCCGTTTAACGACCTCTACGAGCAGTACTTC
NA	TRBV28	TRBJ2-7	NA	CASKRSTYEQYF	TGTGCCAGCAAGCGAAGCACCTACGAGCAGTACTTC
few	TRBV6-5	TRBJ2-7	TRBD2	CASSYSLTSGPYEQYF	TGTGCCAGCAGTTACTCTCTAACTAGCGGGCCCTACGAGCAGTACTTC
NA	TRBV5-1	TRBJ2-7	NA	CASSRGWREGNEQYF	TGCGCCAGCAGCAGAGGTTGGCGGGAAGGGAACGAGCAGTACTTC
NA	TRBV27	TRBJ2-1	TRBD2	CASRAGLAGSGGNEQFF	TGTGCCAGCAGGGCGGGACTAGCGGGCAGCGGGGGCAATGAGCAGTTCTTC
NA	TRBV11-2	TRBJ2-7	NA	CASSLRGAAYEQYF	TGTGCCAGCAGCTTACGAGGGGCCGCCTACGAGCAGTACTTC
NA	TRBV7-9	TRBJ1-5	TRBD1	CASSRTGQSYSNQPQHF	TGTGCCAGCAGCCGAACGGGACAGTCGTATAGCAATCAGCCCCAGCATTTT
NA	TRBV28	TRBJ1-2	NA	CASSFSGKGGGYTF	TGTGCCAGCAGTTTCTCAGGGAAAGGGGGTGGCTACACCTTC
NA	TRBV19	TRBJ2-1	NA	CASSSSSGLVEQFF	TGTGCCAGTAGTAGCTCCTCAGGGTTGGTGGAGCAGTTCTTC
NA	TRBV20-1	TRBJ2-1	TRBD1	CSAPDRGLFF	TGCAGTGCTCCGGACAGGGGACTTTTCTTC
once	TRBV25-1	TRBJ2-1	TRBD2	CASSDREGNNEQFF	TGTGCCAGCAGTGACCGGGAGGGTAACAATGAGCAGTTCTTC
NA	TRBV29-1	TRBJ1-2	NA	CSVVRQDYGYTF	TGCAGCGTTGTAAGGCAGGACTATGGCTACACCTTC
NA	TRBV29-1	TRBJ2-7	NA	CSVEPEENYEQYF	TGCAGCGTTGAACCTGAGGAGAACTACGAGCAGTACTTC
NA	TRBV28	TRBJ1-6	NA	CATGSSSYNSPLHF	TGTGCGACAGGTTCCTCCTCCTATAATTCACCCCTCCACTTT
many	TRBV5-1	TRBJ2-3	NA	CASSLEGRYDTDTQYF	TGCGCCAGCAGCTTGGAAGGGCGGTACGACACAGATACGCAGTATTTT
NA	TRBV19	TRBJ2-3	NA	CASSIAGVGTDTQYF	TGTGCCAGTAGTATAGCAGGGGTGGGCACAGATACGCAGTATTTT
NA	TRBV27	TRBJ1-4	TRBD1	CASRDRGTNEKLFF	TGTGCCAGCAGGGACAGGGGCACTAATGAAAAACTGTTTTTT